The 19 T cell receptor beta chains reported below all come from one sample, sequenced in a study of blood T cell repertoires in COVID-19. Repertoires were generated with immunoSEQ multiplex PCR, while TCRdb's copy carries only in-frame clones and drops some. The sample comprises about 120,000 clones, around 90% of which are singletons, and more than 3% rests with the top ten. Sample: peripheral blood. The receptor set was obtained from a woman in her sixties with COVID-19, enrolled during active disease.

J is TRBJ1-5 and V is TRBV12-3 or TRBV12-4; a possible D gene is TRBD1 (6 bases). This CDR3 spans 13 amino acids. Trimming pared 2 bases from V and 9 bases from J, leaving 11 bases between. The CDR3 DNA sequence: TGTGCCAGCAGTTTACGGCGAGGGGGGCCCCAGCATTTT. It yields the protein CASSLRRGGPQHF.

The chain employs TRBV3-1 (or the pseudogene TRBV3-2) and TRBJ2-3, with 11 bases identical to TRBD2. The CDR3 extends over 18 amino acids. V trimming: 6 bases; J trimming: 4 bases; junction bases outside the gene matches: 15. Per germline, CDR1 LGHDT and CDR2 YNNKEL (reference sequence). DNA of the CDR3: TGTGCCAGCAGACACCTAACTGTTAGCGGGGGGGACCCAGATACGCAGTATTTT. It translates to CASRHLTVSGGDPDTQYF.

Turning to this clone: An end of the junction does not agree with germline; a read error may underlie this. This chain connects TRBV7-7 to TRBJ2-5; 10 bases agree with TRBD2. The CDR3 sequence is 14 residues long. Germline V lookup: CDR1 SSHAT, CDR2 FNYEAQ (reference sequence). The CDR3 spells CASSISGGRETQYF. CDR3 nucleotide sequence: TGTGCTAGCAGCATTAGCGGGGGGAGGGAGACCCAGTACTTC. The whole variable domain, remainder taken from reference TRBV7-7 and TRBJ2-5, is GAGVSQSPRYKVTKRGQDVTLRCDPISSHATLYWYQQALGQGPEFLTYFNYEAQPDKSGLPSDRFSAERPEGSISTLTIQRTEQRDSAMYRCASSISGGRETQYFGPGTRLLVL.

V gene TRBV7-9 combines with J gene TRBJ1-1, with D unresolved. Trimming took 3 bases from V and 8 from J, leaving 4 bases between them. The CDR3 has 10 amino acids. In germline, CDR1 is SEHNR, CDR2 FQNEAQ (reference sequence). The CDR3 reads CASSFVEAFF. CDR3 in DNA: TGTGCCAGCAGCTTCGTAGAAGCTTTCTTT.

V gene TRBV7-8 combines with J gene TRBJ1-2, with D maybe TRBD1 (6 bases). Germline assignment: CDR1 SGHVS and CDR2 FQNEAQ. The germline V and J ends were trimmed by 5 bases and 4 bases, with 11 bases remaining between them. The CDR3 contains 13 residues. The CDR3 sequence: CASSTGQFYGYTF. The DNA for the CDR3 is TGTGCCAGCAGCACGGGACAATTCTATGGCTACACCTTC.

The V gene is TRBV5-4, the J gene TRBJ2-1; 13 bases map to TRBD2. V lost 4 bases, J lost 8 bases, and 9 bases stayed unmatched. This CDR3 comprises 16 residues. Germline lookup yields CDR1 SGHNT and CDR2 YYREEE (reference sequence). The CDR3 is CASSPRLAGGRDEQFF. The CDR3 DNA reads TGTGCCAGCAGCCCCAGACTAGCGGGGGGCCGGGATGAGCAGTTCTTC.

This chain connects TRBV19 to TRBJ1-2; 8 bases fit TRBD1. CDR1 is LNHDA, CDR2 SQIVND, per germline (reference sequence). The CDR3 has 15 residues. The V segment lost 3 bases and the J segment 2 bases; nucleotides outside the gene matches: 5. CDR3 amino acids: CASSMGDRPNYGYTF. As DNA, the CDR3 is TGTGCCAGTAGTATGGGGGACAGGCCGAACTATGGCTACACCTTC.

CDR3 sequence reads: CASSKDRPSTDTQYF. The DNA of the CDR3 is TGCGCCAGCAGCAAGGACAGGCCTAGCACAGATACGCAGTATTTT. The chain joins TRBV5-1 to TRBJ2-3, with TRBD1 matching 7 bases. J lost 0 bases, V lost 4 bases, and 5 bases had no gene match. The germline V gene has CDR1 SGHRS and CDR2 YFSETQ. The CDR3 length is 15 residues.

V gene TRBV14 combines with J gene TRBJ2-2, with unresolved D. Germline loops: CDR1 SGHDN, CDR2 FVKESK. With 1 base removed from V and 2 bases from J, the gap between germline ends came to 5 bases. This CDR3 is 14 amino acids long. The CDR3 bases are TGTGCCAGCAGCCAAGTCTTTAACACCGGGGAGCTGTTTTTT. Its translation is CASSQVFNTGELFF.

The chain links TRBV19 to TRBJ1-5; D ambiguous. Per the germline V gene, CDR1 is LNHDA and CDR2 is SQIVND (reference sequence). CDR3 size: 18 residues. V shed 7 bases and J shed 0 bases, with 22 bases lying between them. CDR3 bases: TGTGCCAGTACCTTGGCGGGTCAGCGTCTCCGTAGCAATCAGCCCCAGCATTTT. This sequence encodes CASTLAGQRLRSNQPQHF.

The rearrangement joins TRBV10-3 to TRBJ1-2; 8 bases fit TRBD1. J gave up 3 bases and V 8 bases, and 5 bases lay outside the gene matches. Germline loops: CDR1 ENHRY, CDR2 SYGVKD. CDR3 length equals 13 residues. CDR3 amino acids: CAIGVTGDYGYTF. The DNA of the CDR3 is TGTGCCATCGGAGTGACAGGGGACTATGGCTACACCTTC.

V is TRBV3-1 (or the pseudogene TRBV3-2) and J is TRBJ1-3; no clear D gene. This CDR3 contains 13 residues. CDR1 is LGHDT and CDR2 is YNNKEL in the germline V gene (reference sequence). The V end was cut by 4 bases, the J end by 1 base, with 5 bases between. The CDR3 is CASSLSSGNTIYF. DNA of the CDR3: TGTGCCAGCAGCCTTAGTTCTGGAAACACCATATATTTT.

The J gene is TRBJ2-5, the V gene TRBV6-6, with TRBD1 matching over 7 bases. There are 14 residues in the CDR3. Trimming removed 8 bases from V and 2 bases from J; junction bases left unmatched: 8. Germline CDR1 reads MNHNY; CDR2 reads SVGAGI (reference sequence). The CDR3 here is CASQWDSNQETQYF. CDR3 nucleotides: TGTGCCAGCCAATGGGACAGCAATCAAGAGACCCAGTACTTC.

The chain uses TRBV7-2 and TRBJ1-6; D not resolved. V shed 5 bases and J shed 8 bases, with 7 bases lying between them. Germline assignment: CDR1 SGHTA and CDR2 FQGNSA. The length of the CDR3 is 12 residues. The CDR3 sequence: CASSNIYSPLHF. The CDR3 DNA sequence: TGTGCCAGCAGCAATATTTATTCACCCCTCCACTTT.

V gene TRBV18 combines with J gene TRBJ2-7; the match to TRBD1 covers 9 bases. Per the germline V gene, CDR1 is KGHSH and CDR2 is LQKENI. The CDR3 runs 12 residues. J gave up 12 bases and V 2 bases, and 5 bases lay outside the gene matches. The CDR3 region has the DNA TGTGCCAGCTCACCAGGACAGGGGAAGGGGTACTTC. Translating it yields CASSPGQGKGYF.

This clone was seen only once. The chain employs TRBV7-2 and TRBJ1-6, with D unclear. The V gene lost 5 bases and the J gene lost 8 bases, with 16 bases spanning the gap. This CDR3 is 15 amino acids long. Per the germline V gene, CDR1 is SGHTA and CDR2 is FQGNSA. DNA for the CDR3: TGTGCCAGCAGCCCGAGGCCCGGTCCGGATTCACCCCTCCACTTT. This encodes CASSPRPGPDSPLHF.

The chain combines TRBV6-5 with TRBJ1-3; 9 bases align to TRBD1. The length of the CDR3 is 15 residues. The V gene end was trimmed by 4 bases and the J gene end by 2 bases; junction bases not matched to a gene: 3. The germline gives CDR1 MNHEY, CDR2 SVGAGI. CDR3: CASSLQGAAGNTIYF. CDR3 sequence (DNA): TGTGCCAGCAGTTTACAGGGGGCTGCTGGAAACACCATATATTTT.

The chain combines TRBV7-9 with TRBJ1-2, with a possible D match to TRBD1 (5 bases). The CDR3 runs 15 residues. Germline values: CDR1 SEHNR, CDR2 FQNEAQ (reference sequence). Trimming removed 5 bases from V and 0 bases from J, with 13 bases in between. Here the CDR3 reads CASSPQGGPNYGYTF. CDR3 in DNA: TGTGCCAGCAGCCCTCAGGGCGGCCCTAACTATGGCTACACCTTC.

The chain joins TRBV3-1 (or the pseudogene TRBV3-2) to TRBJ1-4; 9 bases are shared with TRBD1. Germline-derived CDR1 and CDR2 are LGHDT and YNNKEL (reference sequence). With V trimmed by 4 bases and J by 7 bases, 4 bases remained unmatched. There are 14 residues in the CDR3. CDR3 bases: TGTGCCAGCAGCCCCGGGACAGGGAGTGAAAAACTGTTTTTT. This codes for CASSPGTGSEKLFF.